Sequencing of this T cell receptor beta chain was carried out in a study of beta chain features in type 1 diabetes. Background on the study: Sorted cells from all samples, numbering some 99,000,000, were examined.

Of note for this clone: What it recognizes is unknown.

Isolated RNA was reverse transcribed in full, so expressed TCRB transcripts were sequenced. Profiling relied on immunoSEQ multiplex PCR, and the TCRdb table lists in-frame clones only, not all of them. The table includes around 500,000 clones, approximately 31% detected once. Study outcomes and limitations: Comparison showed that naive, central memory and Treg TCRB repertoires appeared more similar among patients than among healthy donors.

J lost 6 bases, V lost 6 bases, and 9 bases had no gene match. The CDR3 is 15 amino acids. Germline-derived CDR1 and CDR2 are KGHSH and LQKENI. CD45RO/CCR7/CD25/CD127/CD95/CD27 separated CD4+ naive, central memory, regulatory and stem cell-like memory cells by sorting. V is TRBV18 and J is TRBJ1-4; 8 bases are a match to TRBD1. This TCR came from a man in his late teens or twenties in good health. The sample taken for sequencing was naive CD4+ T cells from blood. CDR3: CASSRNRGADEKLFF. For the CDR3, the DNA is TGTGCCAGCTCGCGAAACAGGGGGGCCGATGAAAAACTGTTTTTT. Drawing the rest from reference TRBV18 and TRBJ1-4, the complete variable domain is NAGVMQNPRHLVRRRGQEARLRCSPMKGHSHVYWYRQLPEEGLKFMVYLQKENIIDESGMPKERFSAEFPKEGPSILRIQQVVRGDSAAYFCASSRNRGADEKLFFGSGTQLSVL.